A selection of T cell receptor beta chains follows, all from one sample in a study of cytotoxic CD8 clonotypes in ibrutinib-treated CLL. TCRdb's copy holds only in-frame clones and misses some; the assay was immunoSEQ multiplex PCR. In the table there are some 160,000 clones, roughly 86% of which are singletons. This material consisted of PBMCs, taken after 12 months of ibrutinib treatment. The receptors shown here come from a human donor with chronic lymphocytic leukemia. Both conserved end residues are part of each CDR3. Fields, in order: CDR3 length, V gene, D gene, clone size, J gene, CDR3 protein, CDR3 DNA. The D gene is left open where the match is weak. Rows may omit the clone size; those that give it use once, few, many or a size class.

cdr3_length: 21
v_call: TRBV4-2
d_call: TRBD2
clone_size: .
j_call: TRBJ2-1
cdr3_aa: CASSQEAILTSGSLKGNEQFF
cdr3_nt: TGTGCCAGCAGCCAAGAGGCAATATTGACTAGCGGGAGTTTAAAGGGAAATGAGCAGTTCTTC

cdr3_length: 14
v_call: TRBV5-4
d_call: TRBD1
clone_size: .
j_call: TRBJ1-3
cdr3_aa: CASSTMDRRNTIYF
cdr3_nt: TGTGCCAGCAGCACTATGGACAGGAGAAACACCATATATTTT

cdr3_length: 15
v_call: TRBV28
d_call: TRBD1
clone_size: .
j_call: TRBJ2-3
cdr3_aa: CASSSRQGRTDTQYF
cdr3_nt: TGTGCCAGCAGTTCGAGACAGGGGAGGACAGATACGCAGTATTTT

cdr3_length: 16
v_call: TRBV27
d_call: TRBD1
clone_size: .
j_call: TRBJ2-2
cdr3_aa: CASSRRQGTGTGELFF
cdr3_nt: TGTGCCAGCAGTCGCCGACAGGGAACTGGCACCGGGGAGCTGTTTTTT

cdr3_length: 15
v_call: TRBV7-9
d_call: TRBD2
clone_size: .
j_call: TRBJ2-1
cdr3_aa: CASRSAGGAYNEQFF
cdr3_nt: TGTGCCAGCAGGTCAGCGGGAGGAGCCTACAATGAGCAGTTCTTC

cdr3_length: 13
v_call: TRBV7-2
d_call: .
clone_size: .
j_call: TRBJ1-3
cdr3_aa: CASSKSSGNTIYF
cdr3_nt: TGTGCCAGCAGCAAGAGCTCTGGAAACACCATATATTTT

cdr3_length: 15
v_call: TRBV4-1
d_call: TRBD2
clone_size: .
j_call: TRBJ2-7
cdr3_aa: CASSLARGLIYEQYF
cdr3_nt: TGCGCCAGCAGCCTAGCGCGGGGACTAATCTACGAGCAGTACTTC

cdr3_length: 12
v_call: TRBV19
d_call: .
clone_size: .
j_call: TRBJ1-5
cdr3_aa: CATERGNQPQHF
cdr3_nt: TGTGCCACTGAACGGGGCAATCAGCCCCAGCATTTT

cdr3_length: 12
v_call: TRBV28
d_call: .
clone_size: .
j_call: TRBJ2-5
cdr3_aa: CASSRYDGTQYF
cdr3_nt: TGTGCCAGCAGTCGATATGACGGGACCCAGTACTTC

cdr3_length: 11
v_call: TRBV9
d_call: .
clone_size: .
j_call: TRBJ1-6
cdr3_aa: CASSMGTDLHF
cdr3_nt: TGTGCCAGCAGCATGGGGACGGACCTCCACTTT

cdr3_length: 16
v_call: TRBV5-8
d_call: .
clone_size: .
j_call: TRBJ1-2
cdr3_aa: CASSLGRRRGIYGYTF
cdr3_nt: TGTGCCAGCAGCTTGGGCCGACGAAGAGGGATATATGGCTACACCTTC

cdr3_length: 14
v_call: TRBV28
d_call: TRBD2
clone_size: .
j_call: TRBJ2-3
cdr3_aa: CASKIAGRGDTQYF
cdr3_nt: TGTGCCAGCAAAATAGCGGGGCGAGGAGATACGCAGTATTTT

cdr3_length: 15
v_call: TRBV19
d_call: .
clone_size: many
j_call: TRBJ1-2
cdr3_aa: CASSIDKGPVYGYTF
cdr3_nt: TGTGCCAGTAGTATAGATAAGGGACCCGTCTATGGCTACACCTTC

cdr3_length: 12
v_call: TRBV6-7
d_call: .
clone_size: .
j_call: TRBJ2-1
cdr3_aa: CASSYPDNEQFF
cdr3_nt: TGTGCCAGCAGTTACCCGGACAATGAGCAGTTCTTC

cdr3_length: 14
v_call: TRBV5-1
d_call: .
clone_size: .
j_call: TRBJ1-1
cdr3_aa: CASSGGTGNTEAFF
cdr3_nt: TGCGCCAGCAGCGGGGGGACGGGGAACACTGAAGCTTTCTTT

cdr3_length: 16
v_call: TRBV6-1
d_call: .
clone_size: .
j_call: TRBJ1-1
cdr3_aa: CASSEGLGSSNTEAFF
cdr3_nt: TGTGCCAGCAGTGAAGGGCTAGGGTCTTCGAACACTGAAGCTTTCTTT

cdr3_length: 15
v_call: TRBV10-3
d_call: .
clone_size: .
j_call: TRBJ2-2
cdr3_aa: CAIRNFGVGTGELFF
cdr3_nt: TGTGCCATCAGAAATTTCGGGGTCGGGACCGGGGAGCTGTTTTTT

cdr3_length: 11
v_call: TRBV7-2
d_call: .
clone_size: few
j_call: TRBJ2-5
cdr3_aa: CASSFHETQYF
cdr3_nt: TGTGCCAGCAGCTTTCACGAGACCCAGTACTTC

cdr3_length: 13
v_call: TRBV9
d_call: TRBD2
clone_size: .
j_call: TRBJ2-1
cdr3_aa: CASSVVAGNEQFF
cdr3_nt: TGTGCCAGCAGCGTTGTAGCGGGCAATGAGCAGTTCTTC

cdr3_length: 13
v_call: TRBV5-1
d_call: TRBD1
clone_size: few
j_call: TRBJ2-2
cdr3_aa: CASRTGFAGELFF
cdr3_nt: TGCGCCAGTAGGACAGGGTTTGCCGGGGAGCTGTTTTTT

cdr3_length: 14
v_call: TRBV6-1
d_call: TRBD1
clone_size: .
j_call: TRBJ1-4
cdr3_aa: CASIQDRANEKLFF
cdr3_nt: TGTGCCAGCATACAGGACAGGGCAAATGAAAAACTGTTTTTT

cdr3_length: 14
v_call: TRBV30
d_call: TRBD1
clone_size: .
j_call: TRBJ1-5
cdr3_aa: CAWSVGTGSRPQHF
cdr3_nt: TGTGCCTGGAGTGTAGGGACAGGGAGTCGGCCCCAGCATTTT

cdr3_length: 14
v_call: TRBV27
d_call: .
clone_size: once
j_call: TRBJ2-7
cdr3_aa: CASSDPGRVYEQYF
cdr3_nt: TGTGCCAGCAGTGACCCGGGACGGGTCTACGAGCAGTACTTC

cdr3_length: 15
v_call: TRBV7-9
d_call: TRBD1
clone_size: .
j_call: TRBJ2-7
cdr3_aa: CASSHPSGTAYEQYF
cdr3_nt: TGTGCCAGCAGCCATCCATCCGGGACAGCCTACGAGCAGTACTTC

cdr3_length: 16
v_call: TRBV6-5
d_call: .
clone_size: .
j_call: TRBJ1-4
cdr3_aa: CASSYYSPTTNEKLFF
cdr3_nt: TGTGCCAGCAGTTACTACTCCCCTACAACTAATGAAAAACTGTTTTTT

cdr3_length: 12
v_call: TRBV7-9
d_call: .
clone_size: .
j_call: TRBJ1-1
cdr3_aa: CASSRGNTEAFF
cdr3_nt: TGTGCCAGCAGCAGGGGTAACACTGAAGCTTTCTTT

cdr3_length: 11
v_call: TRBV20-1
d_call: .
clone_size: .
j_call: TRBJ1-4
cdr3_aa: CSARVGEKLFF
cdr3_nt: TGCAGTGCTAGAGTTGGGGAAAAACTGTTTTTT

cdr3_length: 18
v_call: TRBV19
d_call: TRBD1
clone_size: .
j_call: TRBJ1-2
cdr3_aa: CASSILARIGGAKDGYTF
cdr3_nt: TGTGCCAGTAGTATACTTGCTCGGATAGGGGGCGCGAAGGATGGCTACACCTTC

cdr3_length: 14
v_call: TRBV9
d_call: .
clone_size: .
j_call: TRBJ1-1
cdr3_aa: CASSPDGLNTEAFF
cdr3_nt: TGTGCCAGCAGCCCGGATGGATTGAACACTGAAGCTTTCTTT

cdr3_length: 13
v_call: TRBV7-2
d_call: .
clone_size: .
j_call: TRBJ1-5
cdr3_aa: CASSPTGIQPQHF
cdr3_nt: TGTGCCAGCAGTCCCACCGGGATCCAGCCCCAGCATTTT

cdr3_length: 17
v_call: TRBV6-1
d_call: .
clone_size: .
j_call: TRBJ2-5
cdr3_aa: CASSERVAIPTQETQYF
cdr3_nt: TGTGCCAGCAGTGAACGGGTAGCCATTCCGACTCAAGAGACCCAGTACTTC

cdr3_length: 17
v_call: TRBV4-2
d_call: TRBD2
clone_size: .
j_call: TRBJ2-1
cdr3_aa: CASSQAVVASGRIEQFF
cdr3_nt: TGTGCCAGCAGCCAAGCCGTGGTAGCTAGCGGGAGGATTGAGCAGTTCTTC

cdr3_length: 14
v_call: TRBV6-6
d_call: TRBD1
clone_size: .
j_call: TRBJ1-5
cdr3_aa: CASSWTGDDQPQHF
cdr3_nt: TGTGCCAGCAGTTGGACAGGAGACGATCAGCCCCAGCATTTT

cdr3_length: 14
v_call: TRBV30
d_call: .
clone_size: .
j_call: TRBJ2-1
cdr3_aa: CAWSVLTVYNEQFF
cdr3_nt: TGTGCCTGGAGTGTATTGACGGTTTACAATGAGCAGTTCTTC

cdr3_length: 16
v_call: TRBV7-2
d_call: TRBD1
clone_size: .
j_call: TRBJ2-5
cdr3_aa: CASSLESGTGRETQYF
cdr3_nt: TGTGCCAGCAGCTTAGAGTCGGGGACAGGGAGAGAGACCCAGTACTTC

cdr3_length: 16
v_call: TRBV7-9
d_call: TRBD1
clone_size: .
j_call: TRBJ2-7
cdr3_aa: CASSTGQGIYSYEQYF
cdr3_nt: TGTGCCAGCAGCACTGGACAGGGTATCTACTCCTACGAGCAGTACTTC

cdr3_length: 15
v_call: TRBV4-3
d_call: .
clone_size: few
j_call: TRBJ1-2
cdr3_aa: CASSPSRAGARGYTF
cdr3_nt: TGCGCCAGCAGCCCATCTCGGGCAGGGGCGAGAGGCTACACCTTC